The rows below give T cell receptor beta chains drawn from one sample of a study of early T cells in non-severe SARS-CoV-2 infection. MiXCR was run by TCRdb on the 5' RACE reads, yielding one entry per CDR3 protein. The sample has over 35,000 distinct CDR3 sequences, about 5.9% seen once. The sample was whole blood, taken at baseline. These receptor sequences come from an adult who was a healthcare worker with PCR-confirmed SARS-CoV-2 infection or an uninfected control (not recorded which). CDR3s include the opening cysteine and the closing phenylalanine or tryptophan. D genes are given only for firm matches. Clone size is given for some rows only: seen once, a few or many times, or a class if the clone is expanded.

v_call,d_call,clone_size,j_call,cdr3_aa,cdr3_nt
TRBV7-9,.,many,TRBJ2-2,CASSSSGTANTGELFF,TGTGCCAGCAGCTCCTCGGGGACGGCGAACACCGGGGAGCTGTTTTTT
TRBV20-1,.,.,TRBJ1-5,CSARALHQPQHF,TGCAGTGCTAGAGCCCTACATCAGCCCCAGCATTTT
TRBV6-5,.,many,TRBJ2-7,CASSYHRTGRTGEQYF,TGTGCCAGCAGTTACCATCGAACGGGACGGACGGGGGAGCAGTACTTC
TRBV7-9,.,many,TRBJ1-2,CASSPDIAGYTF,TGTGCCAGCAGCCCCGACATTGCCGGCTACACCTTC
TRBV12-3/TRBV12-4,TRBD2,.,TRBJ2-7,CAIILAGGPGGSEQYF,TGTGCCATCATACTAGCGGGGGGGCCAGGAGGGAGCGAGCAGTACTTC
TRBV7-9,TRBD1,few,TRBJ2-4,CASSSRGRGFDKNIQYF,TGTGCCAGCAGCTCCAGAGGCAGGGGGTTTGACAAAAACATTCAGTACTTC
TRBV28,.,.,TRBJ1-1,CASSLSTGEGTEAFF,TGTGCCAGCAGTTTAAGCACTGGGGAGGGAACTGAAGCTTTCTTT
TRBV9,TRBD1,.,TRBJ1-2,CASSADRGRIYGYTF,TGTGCCAGCAGCGCGGACAGGGGAAGAATCTATGGCTACACCTTC
TRBV7-6,TRBD2,many,TRBJ2-3,CASSLLTSGGSDTQYF,TGTGCCAGCAGCCTATTGACTAGCGGGGGCTCAGATACGCAGTATTTT
TRBV6-6,.,many,TRBJ2-3,CASSYSLRRRQASTDTQYF,TGTGCCAGCAGTTACTCGCTTAGGAGACGCCAAGCTAGCACAGATACGCAGTATTTT
TRBV20-1,TRBD2,.,TRBJ2-5,CSARHLAAGQETQYF,TGCAGTGCTAGACACCTAGCGGCGGGGCAAGAGACCCAGTACTTC
TRBV3-1,.,.,TRBJ1-2,CASRLTDDRSDKGPNYGYTF,TGTGCCAGCAGGCTAACTGACGACAGATCTGACAAAGGGCCCAACTATGGCTACACCTTC
TRBV5-1,TRBD1,many,TRBJ1-6,CASSPPVDRANSPLHF,TGCGCCAGCAGCCCCCCGGTCGACAGGGCGAATTCACCCCTCCACTTT
TRBV28,TRBD2,.,TRBJ2-3,CASSLSAGSTDTQYF,TGTGCCAGCAGTTTATCAGCGGGAAGCACAGATACGCAGTATTTT
TRBV4-1,TRBD2,.,TRBJ2-7,CASSQVLAGGYEQYF,TGCGCCAGCAGCCAAGTACTAGCGGGGGGCTACGAGCAGTACTTC
TRBV20-1,.,few,TRBJ2-7,CSVTQGSFNEQYF,TGCAGTGTTACACAGGGTTCGTTCAACGAGCAGTACTTC
TRBV6-1,.,few,TRBJ2-7,CASSEGFYEQYF,TGTGCCAGCAGTGAGGGTTTTTACGAGCAGTACTTC
TRBV7-2,TRBD1,many,TRBJ2-7,CASSLNRGLSEQYF,TGTGCCAGCAGTTTAAACAGGGGGCTAAGCGAGCAGTACTTC
TRBV19,.,.,TRBJ1-5,CASSIGVFSNQPQHF,TGTGCCAGTAGTATCGGAGTTTTTAGCAATCAGCCCCAGCATTTT
TRBV7-2,.,.,TRBJ1-4,CASSSRQQSLNEKLFF,TGTGCCAGCAGTTCTCGTCAACAGTCCCTTAATGAAAAACTGTTTTTT
TRBV5-4,.,few,TRBJ2-5,CASSSEGQGKVTQYF,TGTGCCAGCAGCTCGGAGGGGCAGGGGAAGGTGACCCAGTACTTC
TRBV10-3,TRBD1,many,TRBJ2-7,CAISEGQGYEQYF,TGTGCCATCAGTGAGGGACAGGGCTACGAGCAGTACTTC
TRBV20-1,.,medium-sized,TRBJ1-1,CSARRGGSDTEAFF,TGCAGTGCTAGGAGGGGCGGGAGTGACACTGAAGCTTTCTTT
TRBV4-3,TRBD1,many,TRBJ1-2,CASSPGRQGIGYGYTF,TGCGCCAGCAGCCCCGGTCGACAGGGGATTGGGTATGGCTACACCTTC
TRBV2,.,many,TRBJ1-4,CANSRDNNEKLFF,TGTGCCAACTCCCGGGACAACAATGAAAAACTGTTTTTT